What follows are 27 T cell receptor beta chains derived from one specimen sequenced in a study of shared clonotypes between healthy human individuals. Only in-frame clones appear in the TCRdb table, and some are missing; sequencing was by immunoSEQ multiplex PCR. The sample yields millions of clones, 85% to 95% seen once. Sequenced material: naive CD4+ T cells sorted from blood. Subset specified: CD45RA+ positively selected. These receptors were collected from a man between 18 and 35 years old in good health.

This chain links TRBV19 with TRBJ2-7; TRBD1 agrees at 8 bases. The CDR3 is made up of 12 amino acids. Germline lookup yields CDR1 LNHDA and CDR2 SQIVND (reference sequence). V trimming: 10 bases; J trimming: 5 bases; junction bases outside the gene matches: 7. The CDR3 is CAIPGGRNEQYF. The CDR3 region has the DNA TGTGCCATTCCAGGGGGCCGAAACGAGCAGTACTTC. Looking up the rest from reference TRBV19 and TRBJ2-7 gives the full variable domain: DGGITQSPKYLFRKEGQNVTLSCEQNLNHDAMYWYRQDPGQGLRLIYYSQIVNDFQKGDIAEGYSVSREKKESFPLTVTSAQKNPTAFYLCAIPGGRNEQYFGPGTRLTVT.

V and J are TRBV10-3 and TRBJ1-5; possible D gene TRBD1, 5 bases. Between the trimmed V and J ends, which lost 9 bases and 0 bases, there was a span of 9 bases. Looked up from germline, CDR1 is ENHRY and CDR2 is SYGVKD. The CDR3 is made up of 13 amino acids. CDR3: CAIDRYSNQPQHF. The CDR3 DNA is TGTGCCATAGACAGATATAGCAATCAGCCCCAGCATTTT.

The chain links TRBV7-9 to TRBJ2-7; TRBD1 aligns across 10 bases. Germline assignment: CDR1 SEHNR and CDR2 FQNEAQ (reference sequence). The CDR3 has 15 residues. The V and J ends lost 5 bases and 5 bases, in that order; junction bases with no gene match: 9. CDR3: CASSQGGQGTNEQYF. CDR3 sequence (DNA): TGTGCCAGCAGCCAGGGGGGACAGGGGACCAACGAGCAGTACTTC.

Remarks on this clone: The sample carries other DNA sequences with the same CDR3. DNA of the CDR3: TGTGCCAGCAGCGTAGTAGGTTCTGGGGCCAACGTCCTGACTTTC. As protein: CASSVVGSGANVLTF. The chain couples TRBV9 to TRBJ2-6; no clear D. Looked up from germline, CDR1 is SGDLS and CDR2 is YYNGEE. The CDR3 contains 15 residues. With 0 bases removed from V and 1 base from J, the gap between germline ends came to 5 bases. Drawing the rest from reference TRBV9 and TRBJ2-6, the complete variable domain is DSGVTQTPKHLITATGQRVTLRCSPRSGDLSVYWYQQSLDQGLQFLIQYYNGEERAKGNILERFSAQQFPDLHSELNLSSLELGDSALYFCASSVVGSGANVLTFGAGSRLTVL.

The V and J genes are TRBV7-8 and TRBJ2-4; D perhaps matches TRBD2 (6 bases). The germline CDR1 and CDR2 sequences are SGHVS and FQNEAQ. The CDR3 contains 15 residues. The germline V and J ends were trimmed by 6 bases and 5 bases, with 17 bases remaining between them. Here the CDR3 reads CASRVAVYAENIQYF. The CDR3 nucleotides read TGTGCCAGCAGGGTAGCGGTTTACGCCGAAAACATTCAGTACTTC.

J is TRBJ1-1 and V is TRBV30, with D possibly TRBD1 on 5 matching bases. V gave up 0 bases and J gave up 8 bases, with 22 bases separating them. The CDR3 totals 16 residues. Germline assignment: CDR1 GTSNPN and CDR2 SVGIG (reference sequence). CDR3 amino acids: CAWSVFTYTGRSEAFF. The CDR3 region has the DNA TGTGCCTGGAGTGTATTTACGTACACAGGAAGGAGCGAAGCTTTCTTT.

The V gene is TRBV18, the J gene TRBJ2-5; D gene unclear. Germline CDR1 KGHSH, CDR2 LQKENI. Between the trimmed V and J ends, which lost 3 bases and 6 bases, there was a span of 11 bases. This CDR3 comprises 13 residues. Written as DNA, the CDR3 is TGTGCCAGCTCACCTTCAGAGGAGAAGACCCAGTACTTC. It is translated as CASSPSEEKTQYF.

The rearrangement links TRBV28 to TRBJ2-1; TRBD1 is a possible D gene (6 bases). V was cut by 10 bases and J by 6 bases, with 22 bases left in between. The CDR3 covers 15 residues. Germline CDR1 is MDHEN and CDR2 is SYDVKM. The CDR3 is CATTPQGMQGNEQFF. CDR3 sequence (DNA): TGTGCCACCACCCCCCAGGGGATGCAAGGCAATGAGCAGTTCTTC.

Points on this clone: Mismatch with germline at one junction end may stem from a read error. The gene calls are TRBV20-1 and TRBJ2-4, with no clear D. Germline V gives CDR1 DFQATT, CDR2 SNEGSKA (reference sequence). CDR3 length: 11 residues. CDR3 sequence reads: CSARANNIQYF. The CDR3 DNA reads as TGCAGTGCTAGGGCCAATAACATTCAGTACTTC.

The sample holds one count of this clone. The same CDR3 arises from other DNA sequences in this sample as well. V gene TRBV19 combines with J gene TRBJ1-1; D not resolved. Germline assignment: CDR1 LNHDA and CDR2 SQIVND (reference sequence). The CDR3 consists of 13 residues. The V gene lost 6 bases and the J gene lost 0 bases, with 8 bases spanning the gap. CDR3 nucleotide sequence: TGTGCCAGTAGCGCAGGAGTGAACACTGAAGCTTTCTTT. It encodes CASSAGVNTEAFF.

CDR3 protein: CASSLWQGVETEAFF. The CDR3 DNA reads as TGTGCCAGCAGTTTATGGCAGGGAGTAGAGACTGAAGCTTTCTTT. This chain uses TRBV28 with TRBJ1-1, with a tentative D call TRBD1 (5 bases). Germline V gives CDR1 MDHEN, CDR2 SYDVKM. Trimming removed 0 bases from V and 5 bases from J, with 13 bases in between. This CDR3 spans 15 amino acids.

The CDR3 DNA follows: TGTGCCACCAGCAGAGATCCCCGAAGGACCGAAAAACTGTTTTTT. This codes for CATSRDPRRTEKLFF. The rearrangement uses TRBV15 and TRBJ1-4; D gene ambiguous. The germline CDR1 and CDR2 sequences are LNHNV and YYDKDF (reference sequence). Trimming removed 0 bases from V and 8 bases from J, with 13 bases in between. This CDR3 has 15 amino acids.

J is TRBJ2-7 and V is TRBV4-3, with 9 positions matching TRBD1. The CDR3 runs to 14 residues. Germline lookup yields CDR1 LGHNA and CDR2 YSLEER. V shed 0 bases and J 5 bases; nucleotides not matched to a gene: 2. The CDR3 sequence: CASSQDWDRDEQYF. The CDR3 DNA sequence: TGCGCCAGCAGCCAAGATTGGGACAGGGACGAGCAGTACTTC.

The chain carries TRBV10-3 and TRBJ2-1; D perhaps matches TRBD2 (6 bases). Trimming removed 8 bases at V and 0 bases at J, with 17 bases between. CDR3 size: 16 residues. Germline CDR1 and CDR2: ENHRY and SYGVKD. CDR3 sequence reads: CAISRRASTSYNEQFF. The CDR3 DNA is TGTGCCATCTCGAGGAGGGCTTCGACCTCCTACAATGAGCAGTTCTTC.

The CDR3 DNA follows: TGTGCCAGCAGTTACCAAACTCAGGGCTACACCTTC. Amino acids: CASSYQTQGYTF. The chain joins TRBV28 to TRBJ1-2; D call uncertain. V dropped 4 bases and J dropped 8 bases, with 11 bases sitting between them. Germline V gives CDR1 MDHEN, CDR2 SYDVKM. The CDR3 has 12 amino acids.

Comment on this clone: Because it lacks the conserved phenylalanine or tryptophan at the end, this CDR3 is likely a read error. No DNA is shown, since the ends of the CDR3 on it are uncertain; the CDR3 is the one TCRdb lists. The CDR3 sequence is CASGLVPQQSL. The V and J genes are TRBV12-5 and TRBJ1-2. Counting both end residues, the CDR3 totals 11 amino acids. Germline values: CDR1 LGHNT, CDR2 FRNRAP.

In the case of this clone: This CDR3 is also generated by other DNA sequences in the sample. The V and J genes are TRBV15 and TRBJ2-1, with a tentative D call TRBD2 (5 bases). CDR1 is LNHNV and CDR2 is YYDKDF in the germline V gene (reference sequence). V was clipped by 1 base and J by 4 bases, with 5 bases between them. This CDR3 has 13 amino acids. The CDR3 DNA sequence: TGTGCCACCAGCAGAGGAGGGTACAATGAGCAGTTCTTC. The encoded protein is CATSRGGYNEQFF.

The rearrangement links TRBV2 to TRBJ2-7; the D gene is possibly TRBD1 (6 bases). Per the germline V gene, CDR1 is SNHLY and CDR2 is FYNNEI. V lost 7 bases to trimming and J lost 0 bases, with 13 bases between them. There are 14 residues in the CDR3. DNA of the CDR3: TGTGCCAGCATTTTGACAGGTTTCTCCTACGAGCAGTACTTC. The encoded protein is CASILTGFSYEQYF.

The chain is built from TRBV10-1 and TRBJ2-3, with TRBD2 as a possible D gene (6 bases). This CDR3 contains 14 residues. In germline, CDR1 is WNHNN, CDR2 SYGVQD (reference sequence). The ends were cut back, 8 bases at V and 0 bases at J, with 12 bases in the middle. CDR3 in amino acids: CASASGYSTDTQYF. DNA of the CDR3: TGCGCCAGCGCCAGCGGGTATAGCACAGATACGCAGTATTTT.

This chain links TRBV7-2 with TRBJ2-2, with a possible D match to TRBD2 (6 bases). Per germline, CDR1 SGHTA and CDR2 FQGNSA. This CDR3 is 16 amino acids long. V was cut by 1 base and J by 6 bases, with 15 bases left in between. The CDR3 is CASSLVSGRVAGELFF. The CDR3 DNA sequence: TGTGCCAGCAGCTTAGTTAGCGGTCGCGTGGCCGGGGAGCTGTTTTTT.

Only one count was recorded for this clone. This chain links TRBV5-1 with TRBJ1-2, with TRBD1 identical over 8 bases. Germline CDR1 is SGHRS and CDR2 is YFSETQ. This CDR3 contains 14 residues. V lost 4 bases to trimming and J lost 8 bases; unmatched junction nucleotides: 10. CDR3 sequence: CASSMGTGDEGYTF. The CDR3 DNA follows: TGCGCCAGCAGCATGGGGACAGGAGACGAGGGCTACACCTTC.

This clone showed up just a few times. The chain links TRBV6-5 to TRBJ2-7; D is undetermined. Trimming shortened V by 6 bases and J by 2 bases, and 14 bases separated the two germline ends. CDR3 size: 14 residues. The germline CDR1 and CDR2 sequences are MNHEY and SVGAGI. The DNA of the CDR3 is TGTGCCAGCAGCCTCGGGCTACGCACCTACGAGCAGTACTTC. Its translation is CASSLGLRTYEQYF.

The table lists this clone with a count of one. The CDR3 region is CASSRDAGGPGEQFF. The CDR3 bases are TGTGCCAGCAGTCGCGACGCGGGGGGGCCCGGTGAGCAGTTCTTC. The chain uses TRBV6-5 and TRBJ2-1, with 9 bases fitting TRBD2. Germline assignment: CDR1 MNHEY and CDR2 SVGAGI. The V gene end was trimmed by 5 bases and the J gene end by 9 bases; junction bases not matched to a gene: 11. This CDR3 has 15 residues.

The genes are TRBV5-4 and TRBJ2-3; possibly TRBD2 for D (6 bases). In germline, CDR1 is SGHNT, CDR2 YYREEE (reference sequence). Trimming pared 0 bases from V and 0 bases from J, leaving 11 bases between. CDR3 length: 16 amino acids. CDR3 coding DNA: TGTGCCAGCAGCTTGGAGCTAGCGATTAGCACAGATACGCAGTATTTT. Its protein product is CASSLELAISTDTQYF.

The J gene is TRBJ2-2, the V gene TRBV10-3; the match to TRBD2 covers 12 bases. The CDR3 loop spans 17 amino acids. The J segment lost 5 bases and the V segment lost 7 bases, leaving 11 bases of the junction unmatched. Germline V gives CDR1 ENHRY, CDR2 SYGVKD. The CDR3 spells CAITPWASGRETGELFF. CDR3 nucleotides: TGTGCCATCACCCCCTGGGCTAGCGGGAGGGAAACCGGGGAGCTGTTTTTT.

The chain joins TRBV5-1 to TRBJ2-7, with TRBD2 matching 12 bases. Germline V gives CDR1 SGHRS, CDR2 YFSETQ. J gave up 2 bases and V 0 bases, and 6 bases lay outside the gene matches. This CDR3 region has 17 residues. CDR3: CASSLGDRLAGAYEQYF. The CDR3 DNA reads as TGCGCCAGCAGCTTGGGGGATAGACTAGCGGGAGCCTACGAGCAGTACTTC.

CDR3 region: CASGRPAIGDRSYEQYF. The CDR3 nucleotides read TGTGCTAGTGGCCGCCCTGCGATTGGAGACAGGAGCTACGAGCAGTACTTC. This chain joins TRBV12-5 and TRBJ2-7, with D maybe TRBD1 (6 bases). Germline V gene data show CDR1 as LGHNT and CDR2 as FRNRAP. The ends were cut back, 6 bases at V and 3 bases at J, with 24 bases in the middle. The CDR3 runs to 17 residues. The full variable domain, in which reference TRBV12-5 and TRBJ2-7 provide the parts outside the CDR3, is DARVTQTPRHKVTEMGQEVTMRCQPILGHNTVFWYRQTMMQGLELLAYFRNRAPLDDSGMPKDRFSAEMPDATLATLKIQPSEPRDSAVYFCASGRPAIGDRSYEQYFGPGTRLTVT.